Listed below are T cell receptor beta chains from one sample, sequenced in a study of blood T cells in healthy people across ages. TCRdb recomputed calls from the 5' RACE reads with MiXCR, one row per CDR3 protein. The sample records roughly 1,300,000 distinct CDR3 sequences, roughly 64% being singletons. The sample was blood. Receptors originate from a man between 18 and 29 years old in good health. The CDR3 runs from the conserved cysteine through the conserved F or W.

j_call | v_call | cdr3_aa
TRBJ1-6 | TRBV7-9 | CASSLGGDGPSPLHF
TRBJ2-7 | TRBV4-3 | CASSQTTRGTYEQYF
TRBJ2-1 | TRBV6-2/TRBV6-3 | CASSSRGTSMVEQFF
TRBJ1-2 | TRBV3-1 | CASSQGYTGFDYGYTF
TRBJ1-6 | TRBV10-3 | CAISEGAGSSPLHF
TRBJ1-5 | TRBV4-1 | CASSPVTGPGQPQHF
TRBJ1-2 | TRBV4-3 | CASSPGVGDYGYTF
TRBJ2-7 | TRBV20-1 | CSAGRAGGAYEQYF
TRBJ1-4 | TRBV6-6 | CASSVSVLNEKLFF
NA | TRBV7-6 | CASSLGTGYIYEQYF
TRBJ2-1 | TRBV29-1 | CSAPGLVSPYNEQFF
TRBJ1-1 | TRBV6-6 | CASTELLNTEAFF
NA | TRBV6-6 | CASSYSRTGQETQYF
TRBJ2-1 | TRBV28 | CASSLSGLAVWEQFF
TRBJ1-2 | TRBV7-8 | CASSQGDREARDTF
NA | TRBV29-1 | CSVAGFGEQYF
TRBJ2-1 | TRBV6-6 | CASSYRGENNEQFF
TRBJ2-3 | TRBV6-5 | CASSPSTGGITDTQYF
TRBJ1-2 | TRBV4-2 | CASSQDPVPGGDGYTF
TRBJ2-1 | TRBV24-1 | CATSDADSNEQFF
TRBJ2-2 | TRBV27 | CATSDRGQTGELFF
TRBJ1-5 | TRBV6-1 | CASTAGASSNQPQHF
TRBJ2-5 | TRBV28 | CASSSYRHPQETQYF
TRBJ2-1 | TRBV29-1 | CSVAPSGRHEQFF
TRBJ2-4 | TRBV20-1 | CSARDENPIKNIQYF
TRBJ2-1 | TRBV2 | CASSGGVGYNEQFF
TRBJ1-2 | TRBV29-1 | CSVDTGRVYGYTF
NA | TRBV9 | CASSPPTEYEQYF
TRBJ2-7 | TRBV12-3/TRBV12-4 | CASRRDRESYEQYF
TRBJ2-7 | TRBV20-1 | CSAGDPSRFYEQYF
TRBJ2-1 | TRBV7-8 | CASSPGFGRENDNEQFF
TRBJ2-5 | TRBV12-3/TRBV12-4 | CASTPMTGVSYAEQYF
TRBJ1-2 | TRBV12-3/TRBV12-4 | CASSPPGRRGYTF
TRBJ1-1 | TRBV7-8 | CASSLGSGDEAFF
TRBJ2-1 | TRBV20-1 | CSADRRQGNEQFF
TRBJ2-3 | TRBV29-1 | CSVAWTGHTDTQYF
TRBJ2-3 | TRBV3-1 | CASSLRLAGGPDTQYF
TRBJ2-7 | TRBV15 | CATSRWGQPYEQYF
TRBJ2-2 | TRBV29-1 | CSVGRGDTGELFF
TRBJ2-1 | TRBV6-6 | CATNRDPYNEQFF
TRBJ2-1 | TRBV2 | CASSEAQPPYNEQFF
TRBJ1-2 | TRBV29-1 | CSVEETNYGYTF
TRBJ2-1 | TRBV29-1 | CSVVESGGNEQFF
TRBJ1-2 | TRBV7-2 | CASSSSGQERPYTF
TRBJ2-3 | TRBV11-2 | CASSLGGAADTQYF
TRBJ1-1 | TRBV5-6 | CASSLGWTEAFF
TRBJ2-1 | TRBV5-1 | CASSLLGPSVDNEQFF
TRBJ2-5 | TRBV5-6 | CASSLLLESAETQYF
TRBJ2-5 | TRBV7-9 | CASSSRLGEETQYF
TRBJ1-1 | TRBV12-3/TRBV12-4 | CASSLDLGTTEAFF
TRBJ1-2 | TRBV4-3 | CASSQDYRGGGYTF
TRBJ2-1 | TRBV25-1 | CASRRTSGSHNEQFF
TRBJ1-5 | TRBV4-1 | CASSQTQGNSNQPQHF
TRBJ1-1 | TRBV12-3/TRBV12-4 | CASSVAGATEAFF
TRBJ2-4 | TRBV4-2 | CASSQAGRTKENIQYF
TRBJ2-6 | TRBV3-1 | CASSLSSSGRASGANVLTF
TRBJ2-1 | TRBV4-1 | CASSQDLGAGQGRGNEQFF
TRBJ1-3 | TRBV28 | CASSFPGLPGNTIYF
TRBJ2-5 | TRBV7-2 | CASSLGGGGWETQYF